This T cell receptor beta chain was documented in a study of T-cell reconstitution after alpha-beta-depleted transplantation in children. Study results and limitations: Alpha-beta T cells present about two months after transplant were reported to originate from several hundred expanded graft clones. Diversity and T-cell counts at one year after transplant derived mostly from new T cells.

Regarding this clonotype: The antigen is unknown.

Germline V gene lookup returns CDR1 SEHNR and CDR2 FQNEAQ (reference sequence). V gave up 1 base and J gave up 5 bases, with 9 bases separating them. The CDR3 extends over 15 amino acids. Preparation of the TCRbeta library was carried out with unique molecular identifiers. Each CDR3 protein is one row after TCRdb ran MiXCR on the PCR reads. The sample consists of around 440,000 distinct CDR3 sequences, 15% to 20% of them appearing once. The V call is TRBV7-9, the J call TRBJ1-6, with D hard to call. This sample comprised PBMCs, mostly from graft donor cells, obtained 360 days after TCRalphabeta/CD19-depleted stem cell transplant. This receptor was taken from a boy under two years old who had a stem cell transplant for Wiskott-Aldrich syndrome, so the T cells may come from the graft donor. CDR3 residues: CASSLGGMDNSPLHF. The CDR3 DNA follows: TGTGCCAGCAGCTTAGGAGGGATGGATAATTCACCCCTCCACTTT. The full variable domain, rest sourced from reference TRBV7-9 and TRBJ1-6, is DTGVSQNPRHKITKRGQNVTFRCDPISEHNRLYWYRQTLGQGPEFLTYFQNEAQLEKSRLLSDRFSAERPKGSFSTLEIQRTEQGDSAMYLCASSLGGMDNSPLHFGNGTRLTVT.